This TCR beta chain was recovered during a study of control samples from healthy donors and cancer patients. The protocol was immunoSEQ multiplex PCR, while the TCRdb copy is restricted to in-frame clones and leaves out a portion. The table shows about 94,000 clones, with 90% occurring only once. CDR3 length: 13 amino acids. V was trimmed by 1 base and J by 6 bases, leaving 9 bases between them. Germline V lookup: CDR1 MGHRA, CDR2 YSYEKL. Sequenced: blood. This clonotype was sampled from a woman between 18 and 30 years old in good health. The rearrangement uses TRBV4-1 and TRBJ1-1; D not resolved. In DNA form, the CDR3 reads TGCGCCAGCAGCCAAGTAGGGAGGGCTGAAGCTTTCTTT. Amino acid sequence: CASSQVGRAEAFF.